This TCR beta chain comes out of a study of Graves' ophthalmopathy and Graves' hyperthyroidism. Findings and limits, study-wide: Researchers report that a 13-signature model separated ophthalmopathy from stable hyperthyroidism, posting about 88% sensitivity and 75% to 84% specificity.

Other autoimmune diseases, uncontrolled infections, pregnancy or lactation excluded patients from enrollment. Around 9.9 ml of fresh blood yielded the PBMCs by density gradient. This CDR3 has 17 amino acids. CDR1 is MGHDK and CDR2 is SYGVNS in the germline V gene. V lost 6 bases, J lost 3 bases, and 22 bases lay in between. RNA transcripts served as template for amplifying TCR beta CDR3 sequences. The authors performed first-round RT-PCR with HTBI primers and then a second-round multiplex PCR. One entry per CDR3 protein, called by TCRdb with MiXCR from the multiplex PCR reads. The sample contains some 750,000 distinct CDR3 sequences, roughly two fifths of which appear only once. A word on this clonotype: The antigen is unknown.

The rearrangement uses TRBV25-1 and TRBJ2-3; D perhaps matches TRBD1 (7 bases). Sequencing used peripheral blood. The TCR originated in an adult man with Graves' ophthalmopathy. CDR3: CASSLEGGQTKTDTQYF. The CDR3 bases are TGTGCCAGCAGCTTAGAGGGGGGACAGACGAAGACAGATACGCAGTATTTT.